This T cell receptor beta chain comes out of a study of cytomegalovirus exposure and HLA in healthy donors. Study at large: Falling in the Caucasian-associated ancestry cluster were 80% to 85% of a few hundred genotyped donors.

PCR used 60 Vbeta primers and 13 Jbeta primers. Produced via immunoSEQ multiplex PCR; TCRdb's table is partial and in-frame only. The data hold about 140,000 clones, with around four fifths observed a single time. Points from the study as a whole: DRB1 had the most TCR associations and HLA-C the fewest, a later analysis found, with rates varying by HLA locus.

With 5 bases removed from V and 1 base from J, the gap between germline ends came to 14 bases. Germline lookup yields CDR1 SQVTM and CDR2 ANQGSEA. This CDR3 comprises 14 residues. Notes on this clone: Its antigen is unknown.

The receptor comes from a woman in her forties in good health and CMV-seronegative. V is TRBV29-1 and J is TRBJ1-1, with D possibly matching TRBD1 (6 bases). Sequencing was carried out using PBMCs. CDR3 nucleotides: TGCAGCGTTACAGGACAGTTAAAGAACACTGAAGCTTTCTTT. It encodes CSVTGQLKNTEAFF.